The T cell receptor (beta chain) under discussion was sequenced for a study of shared clonotypes between healthy human individuals. Whole-study context: Donors had three CD4 naive, three CD4 memory, two CD8 naive and one CD8 memory plate apiece.

Every subset had its genomic DNA shared out evenly among several immunoSEQ plates. Some clones are missing from TCRdb's copy, which holds only in-frame ones; the method was immunoSEQ multiplex PCR. Of around 700,000 clones listed, roughly 70% are singletons. Germline CDR1 is SGHRS and CDR2 is YFSETQ. V lost 4 bases to trimming and J lost 4 bases, with 14 bases between them. CDR3 size: 14 residues. Findings of the study overall: Richness estimates generally favored naive over memory subsets.

About this clone itself: Antigen unknown.

The sequence was collected from a woman aged 25 to 39 in good health. The chain has TRBV5-1 and TRBJ1-1, with unresolved D. Sequenced input: memory CD4+ T cells sorted from blood. Subset denoted: CD45RA-negative fraction. The CDR3 region is CASSRGREGTEAFF. DNA of the CDR3: TGCGCCAGCAGCCGTGGACGGGAGGGCACTGAAGCTTTCTTT.